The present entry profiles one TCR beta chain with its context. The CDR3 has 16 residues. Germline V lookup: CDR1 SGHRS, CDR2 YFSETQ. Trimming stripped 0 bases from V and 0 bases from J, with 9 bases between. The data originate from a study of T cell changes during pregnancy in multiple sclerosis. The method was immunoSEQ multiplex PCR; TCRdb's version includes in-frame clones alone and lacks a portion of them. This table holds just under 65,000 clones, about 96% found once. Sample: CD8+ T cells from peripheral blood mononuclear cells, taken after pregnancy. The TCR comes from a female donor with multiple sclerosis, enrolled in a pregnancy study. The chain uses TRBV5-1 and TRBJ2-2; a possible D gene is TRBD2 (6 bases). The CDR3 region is CASSLERTTNTGELFF. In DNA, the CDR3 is TGCGCCAGCAGCTTGGAAAGGACTACGAACACCGGGGAGCTGTTTTTT.